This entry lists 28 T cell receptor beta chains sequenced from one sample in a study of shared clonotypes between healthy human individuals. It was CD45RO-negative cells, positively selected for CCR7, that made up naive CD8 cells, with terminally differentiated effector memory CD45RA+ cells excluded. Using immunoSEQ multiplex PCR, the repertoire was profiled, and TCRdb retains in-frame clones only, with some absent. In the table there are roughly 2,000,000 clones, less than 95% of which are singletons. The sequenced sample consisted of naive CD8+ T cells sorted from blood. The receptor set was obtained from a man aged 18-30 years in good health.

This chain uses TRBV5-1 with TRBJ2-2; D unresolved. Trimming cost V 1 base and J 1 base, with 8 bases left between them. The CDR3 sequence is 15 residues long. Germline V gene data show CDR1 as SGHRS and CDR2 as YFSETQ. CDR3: CASSLLVLNTGELFF. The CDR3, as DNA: TGCGCCAGCAGCTTGCTGGTATTGAACACCGGGGAGCTGTTTTTT.

Here the CDR3 DNA reads TGTGCCAGCAGTGAAGGGACAGGGCATCCCTATGGCTACACCTTC. Its protein product is CASSEGTGHPYGYTF. The V and J genes are TRBV2 and TRBJ1-2, with 8 bases fitting TRBD1. V shed 1 base, J shed 4 bases, and the junction held 5 bases outside the gene matches. The CDR3 is 15 residues long. In germline, CDR1 is SNHLY, CDR2 FYNNEI.

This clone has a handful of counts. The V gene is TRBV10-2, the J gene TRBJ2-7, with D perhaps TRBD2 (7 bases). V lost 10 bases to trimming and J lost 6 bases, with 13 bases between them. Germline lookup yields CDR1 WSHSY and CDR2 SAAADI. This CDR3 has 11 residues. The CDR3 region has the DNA TGCGCCACCTGGAGGGGGGGCGAGCAGTACTTC. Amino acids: CATWRGGEQYF.

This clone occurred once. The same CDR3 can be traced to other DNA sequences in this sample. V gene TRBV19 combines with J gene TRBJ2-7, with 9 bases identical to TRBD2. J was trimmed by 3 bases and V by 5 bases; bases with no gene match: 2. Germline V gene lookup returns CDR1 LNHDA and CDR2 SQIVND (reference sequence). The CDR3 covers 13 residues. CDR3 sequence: CASSSAGGYEQYF. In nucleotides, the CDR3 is TGTGCCAGTAGTTCAGCGGGGGGCTACGAGCAGTACTTC.

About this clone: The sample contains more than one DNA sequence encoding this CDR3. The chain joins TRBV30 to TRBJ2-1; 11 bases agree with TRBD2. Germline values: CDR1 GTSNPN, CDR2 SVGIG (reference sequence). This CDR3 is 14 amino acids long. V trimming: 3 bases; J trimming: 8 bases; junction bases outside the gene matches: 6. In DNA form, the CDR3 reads TGTGCCTGGAGCATAGCGGGGGGGCTCGATGAGCAGTTCTTC. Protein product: CAWSIAGGLDEQFF.

The CDR3 loop is CASSLLGVAGVGELFF. The CDR3 DNA reads TGTGCCAGCAGTTTACTAGGGGTAGCGGGGGTTGGGGAGCTGTTTTTT. J is TRBJ2-2 and V is TRBV27, with 9 positions matching TRBD2. The CDR3 runs 16 residues. The germline CDR1 and CDR2 sequences are MNHEY and SMNVEV (reference sequence). V was pared by 2 bases and J by 8 bases, with 9 bases of the junction left unmatched.

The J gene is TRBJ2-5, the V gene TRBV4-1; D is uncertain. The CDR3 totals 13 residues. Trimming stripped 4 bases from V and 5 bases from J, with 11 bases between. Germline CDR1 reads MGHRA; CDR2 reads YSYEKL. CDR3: CASSRSIGETQYF. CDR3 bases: TGCGCCAGCAGCCGTTCTATCGGCGAGACCCAGTACTTC.

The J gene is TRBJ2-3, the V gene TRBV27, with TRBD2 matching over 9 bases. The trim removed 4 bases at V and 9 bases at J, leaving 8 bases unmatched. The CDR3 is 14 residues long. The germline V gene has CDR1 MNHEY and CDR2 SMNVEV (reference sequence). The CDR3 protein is CASSWGLAGDTQYF. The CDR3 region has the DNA TGTGCCAGCAGTTGGGGACTAGCCGGCGACACGCAGTATTTT.

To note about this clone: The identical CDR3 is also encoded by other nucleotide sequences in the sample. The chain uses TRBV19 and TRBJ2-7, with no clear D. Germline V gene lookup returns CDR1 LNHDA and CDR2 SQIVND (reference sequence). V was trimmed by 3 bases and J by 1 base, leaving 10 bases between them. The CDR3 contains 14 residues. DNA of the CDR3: TGTGCCAGTAGTATCGGCTCGGGTTCCTACGAGCAGTACTTC. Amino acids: CASSIGSGSYEQYF.

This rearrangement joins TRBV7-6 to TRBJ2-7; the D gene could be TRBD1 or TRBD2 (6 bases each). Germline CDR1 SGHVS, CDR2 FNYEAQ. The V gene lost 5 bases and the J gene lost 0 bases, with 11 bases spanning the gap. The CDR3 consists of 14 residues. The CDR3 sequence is CASSPGALSYEQYF. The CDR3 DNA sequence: TGTGCCAGCAGCCCGGGGGCTCTCTCCTACGAGCAGTACTTC.

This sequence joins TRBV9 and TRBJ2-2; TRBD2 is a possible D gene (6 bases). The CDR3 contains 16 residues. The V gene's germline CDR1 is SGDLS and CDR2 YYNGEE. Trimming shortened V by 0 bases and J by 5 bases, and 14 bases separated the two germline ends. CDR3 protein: CASSVVSGLTTGELFF. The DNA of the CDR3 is TGTGCCAGCAGCGTAGTGTCGGGACTCACGACCGGGGAGCTGTTTTTT.

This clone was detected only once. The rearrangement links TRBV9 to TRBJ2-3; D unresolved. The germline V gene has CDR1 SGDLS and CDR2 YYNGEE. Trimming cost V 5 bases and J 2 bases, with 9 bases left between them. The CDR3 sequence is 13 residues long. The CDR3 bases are TGTGCCAGCAGGCCCCTAAACACAGATACGCAGTATTTT. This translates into CASRPLNTDTQYF.

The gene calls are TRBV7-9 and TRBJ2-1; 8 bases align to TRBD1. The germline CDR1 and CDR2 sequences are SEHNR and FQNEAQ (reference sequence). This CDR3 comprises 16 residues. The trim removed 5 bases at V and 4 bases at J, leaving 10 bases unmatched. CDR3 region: CASSAGTGPFYNEQFF. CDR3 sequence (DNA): TGTGCCAGCAGCGCAGGGACAGGCCCCTTTTACAATGAGCAGTTCTTC.

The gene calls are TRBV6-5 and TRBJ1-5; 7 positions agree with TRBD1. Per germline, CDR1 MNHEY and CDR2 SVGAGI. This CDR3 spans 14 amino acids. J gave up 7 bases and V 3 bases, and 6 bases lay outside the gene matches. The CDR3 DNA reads TGTGCCAGCAGTTATTTACAGGGGTACCAGCCCCAGCATTTT. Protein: CASSYLQGYQPQHF.

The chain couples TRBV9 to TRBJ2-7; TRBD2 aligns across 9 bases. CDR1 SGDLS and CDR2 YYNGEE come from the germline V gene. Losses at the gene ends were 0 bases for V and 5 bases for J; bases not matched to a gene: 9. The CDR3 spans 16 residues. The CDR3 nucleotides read TGTGCCAGCAGCGTAGATTTCGGGACTAGCCTTGACGAGCAGTACTTC. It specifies CASSVDFGTSLDEQYF.

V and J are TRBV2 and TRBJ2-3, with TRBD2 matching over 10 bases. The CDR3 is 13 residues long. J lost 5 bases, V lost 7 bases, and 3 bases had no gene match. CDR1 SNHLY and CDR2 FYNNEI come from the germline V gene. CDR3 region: CASTSGRGDTQYF. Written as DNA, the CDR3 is TGTGCCAGCACTAGCGGGAGAGGAGATACGCAGTATTTT.

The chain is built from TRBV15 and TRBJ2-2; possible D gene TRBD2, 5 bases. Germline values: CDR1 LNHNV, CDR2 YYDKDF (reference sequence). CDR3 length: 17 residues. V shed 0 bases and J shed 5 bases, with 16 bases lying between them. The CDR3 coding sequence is TGTGCCACCAGCAGAGATCTACCCGGATCGGGGACCGGGGAGCTGTTTTTT. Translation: CATSRDLPGSGTGELFF.

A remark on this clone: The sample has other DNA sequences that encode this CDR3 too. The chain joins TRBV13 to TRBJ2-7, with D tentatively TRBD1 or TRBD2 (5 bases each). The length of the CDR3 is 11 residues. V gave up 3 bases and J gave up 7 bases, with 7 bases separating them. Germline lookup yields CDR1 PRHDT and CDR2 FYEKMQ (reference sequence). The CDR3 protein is CASSLGPEQYF. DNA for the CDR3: TGTGCCAGCAGCTTGGGACCAGAGCAGTACTTC.

CDR3 DNA sequence: TGTGCCAGCAGCACAGGTTCGGGGACGAACACCTTC. It codes for CASSTGSGTNTF. The rearrangement uses TRBV5-6 and TRBJ1-2; a possible D gene is TRBD1 (5 bases). V gave up 4 bases and J gave up 12 bases, with 16 bases separating them. Germline values: CDR1 SGHDT, CDR2 YYEEEE. There are 12 residues in the CDR3.

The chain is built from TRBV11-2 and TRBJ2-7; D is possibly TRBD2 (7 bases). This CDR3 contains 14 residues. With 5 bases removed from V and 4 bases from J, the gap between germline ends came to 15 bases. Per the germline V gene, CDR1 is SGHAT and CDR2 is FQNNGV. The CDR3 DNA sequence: TGTGCCAGCAGCCCCCACCGGGGGGCGTACGAGCAGTACTTC. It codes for CASSPHRGAYEQYF.

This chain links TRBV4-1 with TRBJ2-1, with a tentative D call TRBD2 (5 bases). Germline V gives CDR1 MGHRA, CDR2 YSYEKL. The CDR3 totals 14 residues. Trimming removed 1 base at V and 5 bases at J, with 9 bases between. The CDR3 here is CASSQGGADNEQFF. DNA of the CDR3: TGCGCCAGCAGCCAAGGGGGAGCCGACAATGAGCAGTTCTTC.

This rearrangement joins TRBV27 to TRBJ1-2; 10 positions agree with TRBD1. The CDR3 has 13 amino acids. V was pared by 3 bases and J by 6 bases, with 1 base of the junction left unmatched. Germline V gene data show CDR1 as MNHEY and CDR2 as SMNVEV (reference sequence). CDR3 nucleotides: TGTGCCAGCAGTTTCGGACAGGGGGATGGCTACACCTTC. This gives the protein CASSFGQGDGYTF.

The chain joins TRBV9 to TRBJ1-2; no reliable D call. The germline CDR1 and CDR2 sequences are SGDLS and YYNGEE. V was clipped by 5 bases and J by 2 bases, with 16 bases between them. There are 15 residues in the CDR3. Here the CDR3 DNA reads TGTGCCAGCAGGCCGGGCCCTCCGCAGAACTATGGCTACACCTTC. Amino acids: CASRPGPPQNYGYTF.

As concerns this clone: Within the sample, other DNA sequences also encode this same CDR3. The CDR3 region is CASSSPGGEQYF. CDR3 nucleotides: TGTGCCAGCAGTTCCCCGGGTGGGGAGCAGTACTTC. The chain is built from TRBV6-5 and TRBJ2-7; D remains ambiguous. V dropped 4 bases and J dropped 7 bases, with 11 bases sitting between them. This CDR3 is built from 12 residues. Germline CDR1 reads MNHEY; CDR2 reads SVGAGI.

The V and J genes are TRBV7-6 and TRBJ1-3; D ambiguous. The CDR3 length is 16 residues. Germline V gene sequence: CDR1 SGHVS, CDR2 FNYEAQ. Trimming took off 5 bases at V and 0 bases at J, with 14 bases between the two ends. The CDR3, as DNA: TGTGCCAGCAGCCACAGCCCCGGGGTCTCTGGAAACACCATATATTTT. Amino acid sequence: CASSHSPGVSGNTIYF.

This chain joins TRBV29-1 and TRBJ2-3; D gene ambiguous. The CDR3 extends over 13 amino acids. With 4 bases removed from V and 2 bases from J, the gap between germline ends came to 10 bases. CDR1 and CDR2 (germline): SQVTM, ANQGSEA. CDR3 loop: CSVVVQPTDTQYF. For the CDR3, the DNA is TGCAGCGTTGTGGTTCAGCCCACAGATACGCAGTATTTT.

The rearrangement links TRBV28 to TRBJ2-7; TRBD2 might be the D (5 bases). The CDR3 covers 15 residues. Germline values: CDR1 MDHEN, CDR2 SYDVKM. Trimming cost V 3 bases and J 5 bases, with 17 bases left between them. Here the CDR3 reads CASSFLTEEIDEQYF. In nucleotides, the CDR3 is TGTGCCAGCAGTTTCCTTACGGAGGAAATAGACGAGCAGTACTTC.

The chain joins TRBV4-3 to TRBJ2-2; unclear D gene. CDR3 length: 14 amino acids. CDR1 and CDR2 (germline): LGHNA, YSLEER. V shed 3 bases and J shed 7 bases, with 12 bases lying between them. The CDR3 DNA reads TGCGCCAGCAGCCAGATCGGCCTCCTCGGGGAGCTGTTTTTT. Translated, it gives CASSQIGLLGELFF.